This entry features one T cell receptor (beta chain) sequence. Antigen: not known. This sample was taken from a study of T cell responses to AZD1222 COVID-19 vaccine. TCRdb keeps only in-frame clones here, not all; method: immunoSEQ multiplex PCR. The table lists about 76,000 clones, approximately 80% of them singletons, with approximately 30% in the top ten. Study-level points and caveats: Nearly half of spike-specific TCRs reportedly go after variant regions that carry no mutations. The study identified only five or six AZD1222 recipients as seropositive at baseline. When two AZD1222 doses had been given, Spike-specific TCR breadth and depth rose.

The germline CDR1 and CDR2 sequences are MDHEN and SYDVKM. This CDR3 is built from 15 residues. V dropped 7 bases and J dropped 0 bases, with 15 bases sitting between them. This chain connects TRBV28 to TRBJ1-1; D not resolved. The sequences come from peripheral blood, collected 28 days after the second dose of the MenACWY control vaccine. This TCR was recovered from an adult who received the MenACWY meningococcal vaccine as a control. The CDR3 DNA reads as TGTGCCAGCACCAACATCGAACAAATGAACACTGAAGCTTTCTTT. This sequence encodes CASTNIEQMNTEAFF.